The 31 T cell receptor beta chains below all came from one sample that was sequenced in a study of T cell changes during pregnancy in multiple sclerosis. Libraries were prepared by immunoSEQ multiplex PCR; TCRdb keeps only in-frame clonotypes and omits some of them. The sample lists about 70,000 clones, just over 90% occurring once. Sequenced material: peripheral blood, taken in the third trimester of pregnancy. The origin of the receptors is a female donor with multiple sclerosis, enrolled in a pregnancy study.

This chain connects TRBV5-4 to TRBJ1-4; no reliable D call. The germline V and J ends were trimmed by 4 bases and 0 bases, with 13 bases remaining between them. The CDR3 length is 16 residues. Germline V gene sequence: CDR1 SGHNT, CDR2 YYREEE (reference sequence). Written as DNA, the CDR3 is TGTGCCAGCAGCACTGGAGATAGGACAACTAATGAAAAACTGTTTTTT. Protein sequence: CASSTGDRTTNEKLFF.

The chain uses TRBV9 and TRBJ2-2; D is unresolved. Germline-derived CDR1 and CDR2 are SGDLS and YYNGEE. The CDR3 runs to 16 residues. Trimming stripped 0 bases from V and 2 bases from J, with 11 bases between. The CDR3 coding sequence is TGTGCCAGCAGCGTAGTACCTACCTTAAACACCGGGGAGCTGTTTTTT. This codes for CASSVVPTLNTGELFF. Using reference TRBV9 and TRBJ2-2 for the parts outside the CDR3, the full variable domain is DSGVTQTPKHLITATGQRVTLRCSPRSGDLSVYWYQQSLDQGLQFLIQYYNGEERAKGNILERFSAQQFPDLHSELNLSSLELGDSALYFCASSVVPTLNTGELFFGEGSRLTVL.

J is TRBJ2-5 and V is TRBV7-9, with no clear D. Germline V gene lookup returns CDR1 SEHNR and CDR2 FQNEAQ (reference sequence). With 1 base removed from V and 5 bases from J, the gap between germline ends came to 11 bases. This CDR3 region has 14 residues. DNA for the CDR3: TGTGCCAGCAGCTTAGAGGTTAGCCTGGAGACCCAGTACTTC. It specifies CASSLEVSLETQYF.

This chain joins TRBV5-1 and TRBJ2-2; 8 bases match TRBD1. The germline V gene encodes CDR1 SGHRS and CDR2 YFSETQ. This CDR3 spans 17 amino acids. The J segment lost 1 base and the V segment lost 6 bases, leaving 11 bases of the junction unmatched. CDR3 sequence (DNA): TGCGCCAGCACCTCTGGGGTAGACAGGGGGAACACCGGGGAGCTGTTTTTT. Translated: CASTSGVDRGNTGELFF.

This sequence joins TRBV10-3 and TRBJ2-7, with 13 nucleotides matching TRBD2. Germline V gives CDR1 ENHRY, CDR2 SYGVKD. The CDR3 sequence is 15 residues long. With V trimmed by 2 bases and J by 4 bases, 2 bases remained unmatched. CDR3 DNA: TGTGCCATCAGTGAGGGGACTAGCGGGATATACGAGCAGTACTTC. The encoded protein is CAISEGTSGIYEQYF.

The rearrangement joins TRBV7-2 to TRBJ1-5, with D maybe TRBD1 (5 bases). V was pared by 8 bases and J by 3 bases, with 17 bases between. The CDR3 loop spans 15 amino acids. Germline CDR1 SGHTA, CDR2 FQGNSA. CDR3 in DNA: TGTGCCAGCGTAGGTAGCGGACACCCCAATCAGCCCCAGCATTTT. It yields the protein CASVGSGHPNQPQHF.

The table lists this clone with a count of one. The chain has TRBV28 and TRBJ1-1; D gene ambiguous. The CDR3 covers 17 residues. CDR1 is MDHEN and CDR2 is SYDVKM in the germline V gene. V was shortened by 2 bases and J by 0 bases, with 16 bases between the two germline ends. The CDR3 DNA reads TGTGCCAGCAGTTTAAAGGGTGTAGGACTGCTGAACACTGAAGCTTTCTTT. Amino acid sequence: CASSLKGVGLLNTEAFF.

J is TRBJ2-5 and V is TRBV7-9, with D unclear. Trimming pared 2 bases from V and 0 bases from J, leaving 7 bases between. This CDR3 comprises 14 residues. Germline CDR1 SEHNR, CDR2 FQNEAQ (reference sequence). The CDR3 loop reads CASSLRLDQETQYF. The CDR3 coding sequence is TGTGCCAGCAGCTTAAGGCTAGACCAAGAGACCCAGTACTTC.

The chain uses TRBV6-1 and TRBJ1-2; maybe TRBD1 (6 bases). The V gene's germline CDR1 is MNHNS and CDR2 SASEGT. The CDR3 has 16 amino acids. V was cut by 0 bases and J by 3 bases, with 14 bases left in between. The DNA for the CDR3 is TGTGCCAGCAGTGAAGCGCCAGGGGCCGCTTACTATGGCTACACCTTC. Translation gives CASSEAPGAAYYGYTF.

This rearrangement joins TRBV4-1 to TRBJ1-2; unclear D gene. CDR3 size: 18 residues. Germline V gene sequence: CDR1 MGHRA, CDR2 YSYEKL. Deletions cut 4 bases from V and 0 bases from J, with 21 bases between. The CDR3 nucleotides read TGCGCCAGCAGCCTTCAAGAAGTGGTCGACACATCTAACTATGGCTACACCTTC. Translation gives CASSLQEVVDTSNYGYTF.

On this clone: One junction end does not reproduce the germline sequence, and a read error may be involved. This sequence joins TRBV30 and TRBJ2-3; 9 positions agree with TRBD2. The V gene's germline CDR1 is GTSNPN and CDR2 SVGIG (reference sequence). The CDR3 is 14 residues long. The CDR3 here is CAWSVIIEAGGSDF. As DNA, the CDR3 is TGTGCCTGGAGTGTAATTATCGAAGCGGGAGGCTCGGATTTT.

This clone was seen a single time. The J gene is TRBJ1-2, the V gene TRBV29-1; the D gene is possibly TRBD1 (5 bases). This CDR3 is 13 amino acids long. With 1 base removed from V and 8 bases from J, the gap between germline ends came to 14 bases. Germline CDR1 is SQVTM and CDR2 is ANQGSEA. The CDR3 DNA reads TGCAGCGTTGAAGGGGCAGGGACTAACGGCTACACCTTC. It encodes CSVEGAGTNGYTF.

The rearrangement uses TRBV5-1 and TRBJ2-5; 11 bases are a match to TRBD1. Germline values: CDR1 SGHRS, CDR2 YFSETQ. The CDR3 covers 16 residues. With V trimmed by 4 bases and J by 5 bases, 10 bases remained unmatched. The CDR3 DNA reads as TGCGCCAGCAGCCCGGGGACAGGGGGAACGAGGGAGACCCAGTACTTC. Protein sequence: CASSPGTGGTRETQYF.

The gene calls are TRBV29-1 and TRBJ1-1; weak D call: TRBD1 (6 bases). Germline values: CDR1 SQVTM, CDR2 ANQGSEA. This CDR3 is 12 amino acids long. Trimming left V 7 bases short and J 7 bases short, with 16 bases between. CDR3 sequence (DNA): TGCAGCGCCCAGACAGGCTATTATGAAGCTTTCTTT. It is translated as CSAQTGYYEAFF.

The gene calls are TRBV6-5 and TRBJ2-7, with D possibly matching TRBD1 (5 bases). Germline CDR1 is MNHEY and CDR2 is SVGAGI. V lost 2 bases and J 0 bases, leaving 11 bases between the germline ends. The CDR3 is 15 residues long. Written as DNA, the CDR3 is TGTGCCAGCAGTTACGGGGCGGAAAACTCCTACGAGCAGTACTTC. Its protein is CASSYGAENSYEQYF.

The chain couples TRBV6-1 to TRBJ1-5; D is perhaps TRBD1 (6 bases). Germline CDR1 MNHNS, CDR2 SASEGT. The germline V and J ends were trimmed by 7 bases and 3 bases, with 16 bases remaining between them. CDR3 length: 15 amino acids. The CDR3 is CASTRDTRNNQPQHF. The CDR3 nucleotides are TGTGCCAGCACTCGGGACACCAGAAACAATCAGCCCCAGCATTTT.

J is TRBJ2-5 and V is TRBV11-2, with D unresolved. CDR1 SGHAT and CDR2 FQNNGV come from the germline V gene. The CDR3 contains 15 residues. V was trimmed by 3 bases and J by 0 bases, leaving 11 bases between them. Here the CDR3 reads CASSFLAAYQETQYF. CDR3 bases: TGTGCCAGCAGCTTTCTCGCGGCGTACCAAGAGACCCAGTACTTC.

The rearrangement links TRBV4-1 to TRBJ1-1; 8 bases match TRBD1. This CDR3 has 17 residues. Germline lookup yields CDR1 MGHRA and CDR2 YSYEKL. Trimming cost V 0 bases and J 4 bases; bases outside gene matches: 10. The CDR3 nucleotides are TGCGCCAGCAGCCAAGAAACGAAAGGACAGGGTGTCACTGAAGCTTTCTTT. It specifies CASSQETKGQGVTEAFF.

The V and J genes are TRBV6-4 and TRBJ2-1; 8 nucleotides agree with TRBD2. V was pared by 5 bases and J by 4 bases, with 7 bases of the junction left unmatched. Germline assignment: CDR1 MRHNA and CDR2 SNTAGT. This CDR3 spans 15 amino acids. This CDR3 reads CASSPTAGGYNEQFF. In DNA, the CDR3 is TGTGCCAGCAGTCCGACGGCGGGAGGATACAATGAGCAGTTCTTC.

The sample holds one count of this clone. The genes are TRBV5-1 and TRBJ2-5; TRBD1 aligns across 11 bases. This CDR3 contains 14 residues. With V trimmed by 2 bases and J by 5 bases, 2 bases remained unmatched. From germline, CDR1 is SGHRS and CDR2 YFSETQ. This CDR3 reads CASSFGQGAETQYF. CDR3 DNA: TGCGCCAGCAGCTTCGGACAGGGGGCCGAGACCCAGTACTTC.

The chain recombines TRBV7-2 with TRBJ1-4; no firm D call. This CDR3 is built from 16 residues. Trimming took 5 bases from V and 8 from J, leaving 21 bases between them. CDR1 and CDR2 (germline): SGHTA, FQGNSA. The CDR3 DNA is TGTGCCAGCAGCCCACGCGCCTCGGGTCTACGGGAAAAACTGTTTTTT. Amino acids: CASSPRASGLREKLFF.

The rearrangement joins TRBV5-4 to TRBJ2-5; 9 bases match TRBD2. Germline CDR1 reads SGHNT; CDR2 reads YYREEE (reference sequence). The CDR3 spans 17 residues. Losses at the gene ends were 4 bases for V and 3 bases for J; bases not matched to a gene: 13. CDR3 nucleotide sequence: TGTGCCAGCAGCCCAGGGGGTAGCGGGAGAGTGGAAGAGACCCAGTACTTC. Translation: CASSPGGSGRVEETQYF.

The chain couples TRBV30 to TRBJ2-7; weak D call: TRBD2 (6 bases). The V end lost 0 bases, the J end lost 0 bases, and 9 bases lay between the germline ends. Per germline, CDR1 GTSNPN and CDR2 SVGIG (reference sequence). CDR3 length: 14 residues. The CDR3 sequence: CAWSVPTSSYEQYF. The CDR3 bases are TGTGCCTGGAGTGTACCGACTAGCTCCTACGAGCAGTACTTC.

This clone was seen just once. This chain links TRBV4-1 with TRBJ1-5, with D maybe TRBD1 (5 bases). This CDR3 has 15 amino acids. V lost 0 bases, J lost 7 bases, and 13 bases lay in between. From germline, CDR1 is MGHRA and CDR2 YSYEKL. CDR3 residues: CASSQDSRAGQPQHF. As DNA, the CDR3 is TGCGCCAGCAGCCAAGATTCCAGGGCTGGGCAGCCCCAGCATTTT.

The rearrangement joins TRBV27 to TRBJ2-1; D is possibly TRBD2 (6 bases). Germline assignment: CDR1 MNHEY and CDR2 SMNVEV (reference sequence). This CDR3 comprises 13 residues. Trimming removed 3 bases at V and 4 bases at J, with 7 bases between. The CDR3 loop reads CASSFGSYNEQFF. In nucleotides, the CDR3 is TGTGCCAGCAGTTTCGGGAGTTACAATGAGCAGTTCTTC.

Written as DNA, the CDR3 is TGTGCCACCAGCGCCCCCCAGCGGGAGAGTCTTCAGGAGACCCAGTACTTC. Translation gives CATSAPQRESLQETQYF. V is TRBV15 and J is TRBJ2-5; 8 bases match TRBD2. Per the germline V gene, CDR1 is LNHNV and CDR2 is YYDKDF (reference sequence). This CDR3 has 17 amino acids. The V gene end was trimmed by 5 bases and the J gene end by 5 bases; junction bases not matched to a gene: 16.

The CDR3 region is CASSVGQGNEQFF. The DNA for the CDR3 is TGCGCCAGCAGTGTGGGACAGGGGAATGAGCAGTTCTTC. V usage is TRBV10-1 and J usage is TRBJ2-1; 10 nucleotides align to TRBD1. Trimming at V came to 4 bases and at J to 7 bases, leaving 1 base not matched to a gene. Germline V lookup: CDR1 WNHNN, CDR2 SYGVQD (reference sequence). This CDR3 contains 13 residues.

On this clone: The same CDR3 arises from other DNA sequences in this sample as well. This chain uses TRBV6-5 with TRBJ2-3; D unresolved. The CDR3 consists of 12 residues. V was shortened by 6 bases and J by 4 bases, with 8 bases between the two germline ends. The germline V gene has CDR1 MNHEY and CDR2 SVGAGI. The CDR3 reads CASSPNADTQYF. The DNA of the CDR3 is TGTGCCAGCAGCCCCAATGCAGATACGCAGTATTTT.

The rearrangement links TRBV2 to TRBJ2-7; 7 bases align to TRBD1. The CDR3 runs to 15 residues. The V and J ends lost 4 bases and 2 bases, in that order; junction bases with no gene match: 8. Germline lookup yields CDR1 SNHLY and CDR2 FYNNEI. CDR3 sequence (DNA): TGTGCCAGCAGTGCAGACCTCACAGGGGCCTACGAGCAGTACTTC. Its translation is CASSADLTGAYEQYF. The variable domain in full, with the rest retrieved from reference TRBV2 and TRBJ2-7, is EPEVTQTPSHQVTQMGQEVILRCVPISNHLYFYWYRQILGQKVEFLVSFYNNEISEKSEIFDDQFSVERPDGSNFTLKIRSTKLEDSAMYFCASSADLTGAYEQYFGPGTRLTVT.

This clone was seen just once. The chain uses TRBV7-2 and TRBJ2-3; D is ambiguous. Germline V lookup: CDR1 SGHTA, CDR2 FQGNSA. The CDR3 totals 14 residues. V was trimmed by 5 bases and J by 5 bases, leaving 14 bases between them. The CDR3 protein is CASSPGFSVDTQYF. The CDR3 coding sequence is TGTGCCAGCAGCCCAGGTTTCTCGGTAGATACGCAGTATTTT.

The rearrangement links TRBV10-3 to TRBJ2-6; 8 bases are a match to TRBD1. The length of the CDR3 is 15 residues. Per germline, CDR1 ENHRY and CDR2 SYGVKD. Trimming at V came to 8 bases and at J to 2 bases, leaving 5 bases not matched to a gene. In nucleotides, the CDR3 is TGTGCCATCGGCCGGGACAGGACTGGGGCCAACGTCCTGACTTTC. Amino acid sequence: CAIGRDRTGANVLTF.